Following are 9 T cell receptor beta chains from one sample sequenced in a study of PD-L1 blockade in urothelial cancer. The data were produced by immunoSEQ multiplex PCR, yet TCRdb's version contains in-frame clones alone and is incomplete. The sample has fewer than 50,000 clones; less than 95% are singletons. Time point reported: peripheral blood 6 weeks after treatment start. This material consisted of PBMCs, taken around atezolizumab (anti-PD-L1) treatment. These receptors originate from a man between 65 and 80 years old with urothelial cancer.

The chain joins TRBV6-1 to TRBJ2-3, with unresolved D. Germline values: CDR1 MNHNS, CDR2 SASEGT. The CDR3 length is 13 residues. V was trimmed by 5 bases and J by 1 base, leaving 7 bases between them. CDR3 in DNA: TGTGCCAGCAGTAGCAGCGGCACAGATACGCAGTATTTT. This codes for CASSSSGTDTQYF.

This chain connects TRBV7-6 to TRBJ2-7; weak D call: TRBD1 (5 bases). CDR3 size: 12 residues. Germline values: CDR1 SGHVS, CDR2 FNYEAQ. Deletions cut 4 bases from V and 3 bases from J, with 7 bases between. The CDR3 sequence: CASSSDNYEQYF. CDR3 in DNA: TGTGCCAGCAGCTCGGACAACTACGAGCAGTACTTC. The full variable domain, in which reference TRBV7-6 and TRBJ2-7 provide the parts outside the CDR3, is GAGVSQSPRYKVTKRGQDVALRCDPISGHVSLYWYRQALGQGPEFLTYFNYEAQQDKSGLPNDRFSAERPEGSISTLTIQRTEQRDSAMYRCASSSDNYEQYFGPGTRLTVT.

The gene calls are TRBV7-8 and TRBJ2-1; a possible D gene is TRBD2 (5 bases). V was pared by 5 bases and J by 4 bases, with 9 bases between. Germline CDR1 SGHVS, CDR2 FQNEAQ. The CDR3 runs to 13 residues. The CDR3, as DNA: TGTGCCAGCAGCCGGACTCAATACAATGAGCAGTTCTTC. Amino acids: CASSRTQYNEQFF.

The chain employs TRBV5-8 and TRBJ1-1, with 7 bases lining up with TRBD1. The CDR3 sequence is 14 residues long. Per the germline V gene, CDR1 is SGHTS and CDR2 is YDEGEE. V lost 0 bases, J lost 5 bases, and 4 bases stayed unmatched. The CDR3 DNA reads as TGTGCCAGCAGCTTGGCACAGGGGTTTACTGAAGCTTTCTTT. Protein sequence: CASSLAQGFTEAFF.

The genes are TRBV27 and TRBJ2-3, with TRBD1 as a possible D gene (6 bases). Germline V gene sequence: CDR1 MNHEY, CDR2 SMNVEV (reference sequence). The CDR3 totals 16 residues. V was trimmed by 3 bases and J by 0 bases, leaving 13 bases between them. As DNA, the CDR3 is TGTGCCAGCAGTTTTATAGGGGGTGGGAGCACAGATACGCAGTATTTT. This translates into CASSFIGGGSTDTQYF.

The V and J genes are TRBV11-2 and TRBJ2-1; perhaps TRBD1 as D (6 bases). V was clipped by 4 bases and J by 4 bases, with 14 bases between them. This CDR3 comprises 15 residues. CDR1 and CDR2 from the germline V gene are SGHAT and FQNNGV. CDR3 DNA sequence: TGTGCCAGCAGCTCGCCGGACAGTGGTTACAATGAGCAGTTCTTC. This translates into CASSSPDSGYNEQFF.

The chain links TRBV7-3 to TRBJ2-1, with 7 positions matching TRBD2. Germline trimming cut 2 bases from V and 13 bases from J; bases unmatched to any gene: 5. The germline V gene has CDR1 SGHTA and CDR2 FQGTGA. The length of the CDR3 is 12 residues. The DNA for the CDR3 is TGTGCCAGCAGCTTAGAAGCGGGAAAACAGTTCTTC. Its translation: CASSLEAGKQFF.

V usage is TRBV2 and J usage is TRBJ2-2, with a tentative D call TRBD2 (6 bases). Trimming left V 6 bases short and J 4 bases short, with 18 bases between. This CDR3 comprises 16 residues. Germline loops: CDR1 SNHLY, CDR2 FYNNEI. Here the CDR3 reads CASSRDSNAATGELFF. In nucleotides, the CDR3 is TGTGCCAGCAGCCGGGACTCCAATGCTGCCACCGGGGAGCTGTTTTTT.

In DNA form, the CDR3 reads TGTGCCAGCAGTTTTGGACAGGAAGGCTACGAGCAGTACTTC. Translation: CASSFGQEGYEQYF. The chain recombines TRBV6-8 with TRBJ2-7, with 7 nucleotides matching TRBD1. CDR1 is MNHGY and CDR2 is SAAAGT in the germline V gene. The V segment lost 4 bases and the J segment 3 bases; nucleotides outside the gene matches: 6. The CDR3 has 14 amino acids.